These T cell receptor beta chains were read from a single sample in a study of identical twins. TCRdb analysed the 5' RACE reads with MiXCR anew, one entry per CDR3 protein. The repertoire holds roughly 470,000 distinct CDR3 sequences, with roughly an eighth as singletons. These data were also filed under a second study, of yellow fever vaccine responses in identical twins.

The sample was CD4+ T cells sorted from blood. These receptors all stem from a woman between 18 and 30 years old in good health. CDR3s include the opening cysteine and the closing phenylalanine or tryptophan. A D gene is named only where the DNA matches it firmly. Size values are once, few and many counts, or a class for expanded clones, and some rows have none.

j_gene | d_gene | abundance | v_gene | CDR3nt | CDR3aa
TRBJ2-1 | - | many | TRBV5-1 | TGCGCCAGCAAAAAGGGTATAGTCGATGAGCAGTTCTTC | CASKKGIVDEQFF
TRBJ1-2 | TRBD1 | - | TRBV11-2 | TGTGCCAGCAGCTTAGCGCCGACAGGGGTCTATGGCTACACCTTC | CASSLAPTGVYGYTF
TRBJ2-3 | - | few | TRBV27 | TGTGCCAGCAGTTTCTCCTTAGTTAGCACAGATACGCAGTATTTT | CASSFSLVSTDTQYF
TRBJ2-3 | TRBD1 | many | TRBV7-2 | TGTGCCAGCAGCCGTGACAGGGCCACAGATACGCAGTATTTT | CASSRDRATDTQYF
TRBJ2-7 | - | - | TRBV20-1 | TGCAGTGCTAGAGGGGGGAGGACCTCCTACGAGCAGTACTTC | CSARGGRTSYEQYF
TRBJ2-7 | TRBD1 | - | TRBV4-1 | TGCGCCAGCAGCCAACCGCGACAGGGGAGCTCCTACGAGCAGTACTTC | CASSQPRQGSSYEQYF
TRBJ1-5 | TRBD1 | - | TRBV18 | TGTGCCAGCTCACGAACCCAGGGACAGGGGGACCAGCCCCAGCATTTT | CASSRTQGQGDQPQHF
TRBJ2-1 | - | many | TRBV12-3/TRBV12-4 | TGTGCCAGCAGTTTCACCCACCCGGGGAATGAGCAGTTCTTC | CASSFTHPGNEQFF
TRBJ2-1 | - | - | TRBV5-6 | TGTGCCAGCAGCTTGGAACGGGGTGGTGAGCAGTTCTTC | CASSLERGGEQFF
TRBJ2-4 | TRBD1 | few | TRBV11-3 | TGTGCCAGCAGCGATCGGACAGGGTACATTCAGTACTTC | CASSDRTGYIQYF
TRBJ2-7 | - | - | TRBV27 | TGTGCCAGCAGACGGACAGTCAACTACGAGCAGTACTTC | CASRRTVNYEQYF
TRBJ2-7 | TRBD1 | few | TRBV4-3 | TGCGCCAGCAGCCAGGTTGGACAGGGTCTGGGAGAGCAGTACTTC | CASSQVGQGLGEQYF
TRBJ1-1 | TRBD1 | - | TRBV5-6 | TGTGCCAGCAGCCGGGACAGCCCTGTCACTGAAGCTTTCTTT | CASSRDSPVTEAFF
TRBJ2-3 | - | - | TRBV6-5 | TGTGCCAGCAGTAACCGGGCTTTCAGCACAGATACGCAGTATTTT | CASSNRAFSTDTQYF
TRBJ2-3 | - | few | TRBV7-2 | TGTGCCAGCAGCTCCGAGACGGAAGATACGCAGTATTTT | CASSSETEDTQYF
TRBJ2-2 | - | - | TRBV20-1 | TGCAGTGCCCCGATGGGACCCGGGGAGGCCGGGGAGCTGTTTTTT | CSAPMGPGEAGELFF
TRBJ2-5 | TRBD2 | - | TRBV5-6 | TGTGCCAGCAGCTCCACGGGACTAGCGGGAGCAGGCGAGACCCAGTACTTC | CASSSTGLAGAGETQYF
TRBJ2-2 | TRBD2 | many | TRBV7-2 | TGTGCCAGCAGCTTCCTTAGCGGGGGAGGTCGCACCGGGGAGCTGTTTTTT | CASSFLSGGGRTGELFF
TRBJ2-1 | TRBD2 | few | TRBV5-4 | TGTGCCAGCAGCCGGAGCGGGGGGACCTACAATGAGCAGTTCTTC | CASSRSGGTYNEQFF
TRBJ1-3 | - | few | TRBV6-5 | TGTGCCAGCAGTTACTCGAGTCATACCTCTGGAAACACCATATATTTT | CASSYSSHTSGNTIYF
TRBJ1-2 | - | many | TRBV2 | TGTGCCAGCCAAGATCCAAACTATGGCTACACCTTC | CASQDPNYGYTF
TRBJ1-5 | - | few | TRBV6-5 | TGTGCCAGCAGTTACGGGGTCAAGGGCCGGGGCAATCAGCCCCAGCATTTT | CASSYGVKGRGNQPQHF
TRBJ2-2 | - | few | TRBV19 | TGTGCCAGTACCTATACAGGTCTGAACACCGGGGAGCTGTTTTTT | CASTYTGLNTGELFF
TRBJ2-7 | TRBD1 | few | TRBV12-3/TRBV12-4 | TGTGCCAGCAGTTTCCTTCCACAGGGGGCCAGGTACGAGCAGTACTTC | CASSFLPQGARYEQYF
TRBJ2-1 | TRBD2 | many | TRBV24-1 | TGTGCCACCAGTGTTCGAGGCGGGGGGGCTTTTGAGCAGTTCTTC | CATSVRGGGAFEQFF
TRBJ2-2 | - | - | TRBV2 | TGTGCCAGCAGTGGTCAAGCCGGGTCGAACACCGGGGAGCTGTTTTTT | CASSGQAGSNTGELFF
TRBJ1-1 | - | - | TRBV5-1 | TGCGCCAGCAGCTCTAAGGAGGGGACGGACAACACTGAAGCTTTCTTT | CASSSKEGTDNTEAFF
TRBJ2-5 | - | - | TRBV16 | TGTGCCAGCAGCCGAAGTCCCGGCTCACAAGAGACCCAGTACTTC | CASSRSPGSQETQYF
TRBJ2-5 | - | - | TRBV7-8 | TGTGCCAGCAGCTTAGCCGCGGCAAGTATTACCCAGTACTTC | CASSLAAASITQYF
TRBJ2-7 | TRBD2 | few | TRBV7-8 | TGTGCCAGCAGCGCAAAGAGCGGGGGCGGATACGAGCAGTACTTC | CASSAKSGGGYEQYF
TRBJ2-1 | TRBD1 | - | TRBV5-1 | TGCGCCAGCAGCACTGGGACAGGGCCCCAAGTTTACAATGAGCAGTTCTTC | CASSTGTGPQVYNEQFF
TRBJ1-4 | - | - | TRBV5-1 | TGCGCCAGCAGACCCCAGGAGGAAGGGAAAAAACTGTTTTTT | CASRPQEEGKKLFF
TRBJ2-1 | TRBD2 | few | TRBV5-8 | TGTGCCAGCAGTACCGGGGGGTTGGGCCCGTACAATGAGCAGTTCTTC | CASSTGGLGPYNEQFF
TRBJ2-2 | - | once | TRBV23-1 | TGCGCCAGCAGCCAGGGAATCGGAAGGACCGGGGAGCTGTTTTTT | CASSQGIGRTGELFF
TRBJ2-5 | - | - | TRBV7-2 | TGTGCCAGCGACAGAGGCCAAGAGACCCAGTACTTC | CASDRGQETQYF
TRBJ2-3 | TRBD1 | few | TRBV12-5 | TGTGCTAGTGGCCGACAGGGGGCGGCTACAGATACGCAGTATTTT | CASGRQGAATDTQYF
TRBJ2-3 | TRBD1 | - | TRBV19 | TGTGCCAGCGGACAGGGGGTCCCAGATACGCAGTATTTT | CASGQGVPDTQYF
TRBJ2-1 | - | - | TRBV7-8 | TGTGCCGCGGGGGCCTCGAAACAAAGCTCCTACAATGAGCAGTTCTTC | CAAGASKQSSYNEQFF
TRBJ2-3 | - | few | TRBV29-1 | TGCAGCGTGGACAGGGAGGGTCTAGGAGATACGCAGTATTTT | CSVDREGLGDTQYF
TRBJ1-2 | - | few | TRBV18 | TGTGCCAGCTCACCGGATATCCCGTTGTATGGCTACACCTTC | CASSPDIPLYGYTF
TRBJ1-2 | TRBD1 | many | TRBV7-9 | TGTGCCAGCAGCTCGGAGACAGGGGTCTATGGCTACACCTTC | CASSSETGVYGYTF
TRBJ2-1 | - | few | TRBV4-3 | TGCGCCAGCAGCCAACTTAGCGGCATATACAATGAGCAGTTCTTC | CASSQLSGIYNEQFF
TRBJ2-7 | - | many | TRBV20-1 | TGCAGTGCCCGGGAGATGGCCTACGAGCAGTACTTC | CSAREMAYEQYF
TRBJ2-5 | - | few | TRBV11-2 | TGTGCCAGCAGCTTAGGGGGAGCCTACTACCAAGAGACCCAGTACTTC | CASSLGGAYYQETQYF
TRBJ2-3 | - | many | TRBV15 | TGTGCCACCAGCAGAGATCGGGTGGCAGATACGCAGTATTTT | CATSRDRVADTQYF